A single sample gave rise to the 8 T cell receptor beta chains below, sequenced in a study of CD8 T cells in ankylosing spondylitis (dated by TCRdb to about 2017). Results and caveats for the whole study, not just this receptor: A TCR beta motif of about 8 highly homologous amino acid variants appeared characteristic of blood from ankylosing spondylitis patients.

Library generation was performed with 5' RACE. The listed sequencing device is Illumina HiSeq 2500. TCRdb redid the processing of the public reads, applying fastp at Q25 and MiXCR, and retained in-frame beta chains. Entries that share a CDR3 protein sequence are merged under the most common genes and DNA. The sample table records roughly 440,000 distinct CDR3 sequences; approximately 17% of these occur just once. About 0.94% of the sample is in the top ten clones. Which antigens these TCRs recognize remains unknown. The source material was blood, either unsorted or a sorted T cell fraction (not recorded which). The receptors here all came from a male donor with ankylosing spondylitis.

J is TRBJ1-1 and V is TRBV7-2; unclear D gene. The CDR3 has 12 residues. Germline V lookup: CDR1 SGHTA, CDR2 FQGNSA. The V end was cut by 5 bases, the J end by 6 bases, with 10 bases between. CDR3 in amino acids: CASSHFLSEAFF. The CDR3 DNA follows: TGTGCCAGCAGCCATTTTCTCTCTGAAGCTTTCTTT.

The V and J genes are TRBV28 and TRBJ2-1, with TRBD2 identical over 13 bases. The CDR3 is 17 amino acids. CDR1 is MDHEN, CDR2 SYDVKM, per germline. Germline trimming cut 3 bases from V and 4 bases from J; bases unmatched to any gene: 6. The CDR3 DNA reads TGTGCCAGCAGTTTTGGGGGGACTAGCGGGGATTACAATGAGCAGTTCTTC. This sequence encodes CASSFGGTSGDYNEQFF.

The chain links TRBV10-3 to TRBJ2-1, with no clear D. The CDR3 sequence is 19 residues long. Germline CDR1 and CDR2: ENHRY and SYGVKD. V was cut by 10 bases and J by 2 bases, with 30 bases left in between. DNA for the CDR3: TGTGCCACCGAACCTTCAACTCTTTTGACGTCCCTTACCTACAATGAGCAGTTCTTC. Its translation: CATEPSTLLTSLTYNEQFF.

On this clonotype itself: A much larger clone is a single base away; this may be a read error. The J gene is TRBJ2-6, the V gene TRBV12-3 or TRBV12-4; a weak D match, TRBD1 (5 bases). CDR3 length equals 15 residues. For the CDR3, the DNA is TGTGCCAGCAGTCGATGGGGCTCTGGGGCCGACGTCCTGACTTTC. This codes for CASSRWGSGADVLTF.

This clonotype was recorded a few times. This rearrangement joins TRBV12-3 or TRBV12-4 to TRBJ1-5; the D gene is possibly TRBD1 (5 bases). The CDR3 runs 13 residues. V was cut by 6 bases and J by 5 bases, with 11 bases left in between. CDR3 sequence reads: CASSPGRHQPQHF. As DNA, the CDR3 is TGTGCCAGCAGCCCGGGACGGCATCAGCCCCAGCATTTT.

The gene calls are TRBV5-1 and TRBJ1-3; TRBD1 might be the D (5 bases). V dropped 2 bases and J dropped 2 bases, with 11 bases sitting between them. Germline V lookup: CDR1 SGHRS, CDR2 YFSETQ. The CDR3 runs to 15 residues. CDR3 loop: CASSFDSAAGNTIYF. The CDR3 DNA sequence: TGCGCCAGCAGCTTCGACAGTGCGGCTGGAAACACCATATATTTT.

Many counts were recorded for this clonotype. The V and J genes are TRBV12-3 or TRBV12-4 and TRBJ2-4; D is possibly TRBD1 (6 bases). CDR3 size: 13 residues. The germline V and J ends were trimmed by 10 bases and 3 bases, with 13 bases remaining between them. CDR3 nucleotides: TGTGCCAACAGGGTAGGGGTCAAAAACATTCAGTACTTC. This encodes CANRVGVKNIQYF.

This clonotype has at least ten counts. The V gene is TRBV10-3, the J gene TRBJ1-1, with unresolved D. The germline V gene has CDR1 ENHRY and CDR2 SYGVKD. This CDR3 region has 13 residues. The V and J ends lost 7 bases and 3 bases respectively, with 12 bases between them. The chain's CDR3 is CAIKWGRDTEAFF. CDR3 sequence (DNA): TGTGCCATCAAATGGGGAAGGGACACTGAAGCTTTCTTT.